This T cell receptor (beta chain) was recovered during a study of CD8 T cells in ankylosing spondylitis. Findings and caveats of the study: Several highly homologous variants formed a TCR beta motif that appeared characteristic of ankylosing spondylitis blood. Past research had described some motif variants in reactive arthritis synovial fluid and blood. Matched ankylosing spondylitis synovial fluid reportedly showed significant enrichment of disease-linked clones. Clones linked to the disease showed a CD8+ phenotype. They occurred at relatively low frequencies in peripheral blood.

Germline values: CDR1 SQVTM, CDR2 ANQGSEA. V lost 4 bases and J lost 4, with 13 bases in between. CDR3 length: 13 residues. This clonotype was counted only a few times. Its specificity is not known. A quantitative 5'-RACE method, one with molecular barcodes, was used to make TCR beta libraries. TCRdb re-analysed the 5' RACE reads in MiXCR, keeping a single row per CDR3 protein. The sample records fewer than 750,000 distinct CDR3 sequences, under 20% being singletons. The clonotype was recovered from a male donor with ankylosing spondylitis. The sequenced sample was blood, either unsorted or a sorted T cell fraction (not recorded which). The J gene is TRBJ1-1, the V gene TRBV29-1; D not certain. CDR3 coding DNA: TGCAGCGTTGGGCTCCCGGCGCCCACTGAAGCTTTCTTT. It encodes CSVGLPAPTEAFF.